This section outlines one TCR beta chain sequence together with its context. As to time point: blood at routine non-recurrence follow-up after resection. The data stem from a study of spatial heterogeneity in lung cancer. V lost 6 bases and J lost 5; bases outside the gene matches: 11. Germline V lookup: CDR1 MNHEY, CDR2 SMNVEV (reference sequence). The CDR3 runs to 16 residues. From the 5' RACE reads, TCRdb called clonotypes with MiXCR, one entry per CDR3 protein. In the table there are roughly 120,000 distinct CDR3 sequences, 10% to 13% of which are singletons. The rearrangement uses TRBV27 and TRBJ2-3; 10 bases match TRBD1. The source material was PBMCs, sampled at follow-up. The source of this sequence is a female donor with early-stage non-small cell lung cancer. The CDR3 is CASSLFLGQGIDTQYF. For the CDR3, the DNA is TGTGCCAGCAGCCTATTCTTGGGACAGGGGATAGATACGCAGTATTTT.